Below are 8 T cell receptor beta chains sequenced from a single sample in a study of T cells in women clearing cervical HPV infection. TCRdb's copy holds only in-frame clones and misses some; the assay was immunoSEQ multiplex PCR. Its table records approximately 37,000 clones. What was sequenced was blood buffy coat. These receptors were taken from a woman aged 18 to 75 with a cervical HPV16 infection that either progressed to CIN3+ or cleared (not recorded which).

Points on this clone: The CDR3 end falls 3 residues outside the read, so it is completed with the germline J gene. The chain links TRBV11-3 to TRBJ1-1; 9 bases line up with TRBD1. CDR3 size: 14 residues. The germline gives CDR1 SGHNT, CDR2 YENEEA. The trim removed 5 bases at V and 4 bases at J, leaving 5 bases unmatched. Incomplete CDR3 DNA: TGTGCCAGCAGCGACGGACAGGGGTTCACTGAA. This codes for CASSDGQGFTE. The complete CDR3 reads CASSDGQGFTEAFF.

On this clone itself: Germline is not matched at one junction end, which may reflect a read error. With the read ending 3 residues before the CDR3 end, the germline J gene is used to fill in that end. The sample contains more than one DNA sequence encoding this CDR3. The chain links TRBV7-6 to TRBJ1-3, with D unclear. Germline CDR1 reads SGHVS; CDR2 reads FNYEAQ. This CDR3 is 16 amino acids long. The CDR3 protein is CASGPNRLGSGNTIYF. CDR3 bases read: TGTGCCAGCGGGCCTAATCGCCTGGGCTCTGGAAACACG.

With regard to this clone: The read is 3 residues too short to cover the CDR3 end, so that end is filled in from the germline J gene. The V and J genes are TRBV19 and TRBJ1-5, with a possible D match to TRBD1 (6 bases). CDR1 and CDR2 from the germline V gene are LNHDA and SQIVND (reference sequence). The CDR3 sequence is 15 residues long. With 5 bases removed from V and 2 bases from J, the gap between germline ends came to 13 bases. The CDR3 sequence: CASSQQGGGNQPQHF. CDR3 bases read: TGTGCCAGTAGTCAACAGGGAGGGGGCAATCAGCCC.

About this clone: Read sequence stops 3 residues before the CDR3 end, and the germline J gene provides the missing end. V and J are TRBV6-1 and TRBJ1-1; maybe TRBD1 (6 bases). Germline V gene lookup returns CDR1 MNHNS and CDR2 SASEGT. This CDR3 is built from 12 residues. The CDR3 protein is CASSERGNEAFF. CDR3 DNA, as far as it was read: TGTGCCAGCAGCGAAAGGGGGAACGAA.

Of note for this clone: The CDR3 end is not reached by the read, which stops 3 residues before it; the germline J gene fills it in. The chain links TRBV12-3 or TRBV12-4 to TRBJ2-1; 16 bases map to TRBD2. The V and J ends lost 4 bases and 6 bases, in that order; junction bases with no gene match: 6. The CDR3 is made up of 17 amino acids. The CDR3 here is CASSWGLAGGVGNEQFF. The CDR3 DNA, read in part, is TGTGCCAGCAGTTGGGGACTAGCGGGAGGGGTAGGCAATGAG.

Remarks on this clone: The read halts 3 residues ahead of the CDR3 end, with the missing end drawn from the germline J gene. This sequence joins TRBV12-3 or TRBV12-4 and TRBJ1-1; 9 bases align to TRBD1. The CDR3 is made up of 13 amino acids. The trim removed 7 bases at V and 4 bases at J, leaving 4 bases unmatched. CDR3 protein: CASTLTGGTEAFF. The CDR3 DNA, read in part, is TGTGCCAGCACCCTGACAGGGGGCACTGAA.

On this clone itself: The read stops 3 residues short of the end of the CDR3; the missing end is completed from the germline J gene. The rearrangement links TRBV20-1 to TRBJ1-5; 7 bases line up with TRBD1. Unmatched junction bases numbered 11, after V lost 5 bases and J lost 4 bases. This CDR3 is built from 15 residues. CDR1 is DFQATT and CDR2 is SNEGSKA in the germline V gene (reference sequence). Partial CDR3 DNA: TGCAGTGCTGGCCGAACGGGACAGTATAATCAGCCC. This codes for CSAGRTGQYNQP. The CDR3 in full is CSAGRTGQYNQPQHF.

Note on this clone: The read ends 3 residues before the CDR3 terminus; that terminus is restored from the germline J gene. The chain links TRBV19 to TRBJ2-1; possible D gene TRBD1, 5 bases. Trimming removed 4 bases at V and 2 bases at J, with 12 bases between. Germline values: CDR1 LNHDA, CDR2 SQIVND (reference sequence). CDR3 length: 15 amino acids. CDR3 protein: CASSNWQGPYNEQFF. The CDR3 DNA, read in part, is TGTGCCAGTAGTAACTGGCAGGGCCCCTACAATGAG.